Below are 15 T cell receptor beta chains sequenced from a single sample in a study of molecular identifiers for immune sequencing clone quantification. TCRdb processed the PCR reads anew with MiXCR; each CDR3 protein has one entry. Of 550,000 to 750,000 distinct CDR3 sequences in the sample, around 20% were seen once. The sequencing sample was made of naive CD8+ T cells from blood, with Jurkat cell RNA spiked in. Described subset: FACS-sorted CD8+CD4-CCR7+CD45RA+ naive T cells. These receptor sequences come from a human donor in good health. Some libraries in this study had Jurkat cell RNA spiked in.

This clonotype was seen many times. The gene calls are TRBV7-2 and TRBJ1-6, with a weak D call TRBD1 (6 bases). Looked up from germline, CDR1 is SGHTA and CDR2 is FQGNSA. V lost 1 base and J lost 6, with 19 bases in between. The CDR3 has 18 residues. DNA of the CDR3: TGTGCCAGCAGCTTAGATTTCGGGGGCTCAGGGATTAATTCACCCCTCCACTTT. Translating it yields CASSLDFGGSGINSPLHF.

This clonotype was observed many times. CDR3 loop: CASGLVWDRGHSDTQYF. The CDR3 DNA follows: TGTGCTAGTGGTTTGGTATGGGACAGGGGGCATTCAGATACGCAGTATTTT. This chain links TRBV12-5 with TRBJ2-3, with 12 bases matching TRBD1. The V gene's germline CDR1 is LGHNT and CDR2 FRNRAP. V lost 0 bases, J lost 4 bases, and 5 bases stayed unmatched. The CDR3 extends over 17 amino acids.

There are a few counts of this clonotype. The gene calls are TRBV7-9 and TRBJ2-7; TRBD1 matches 9 bases. CDR1 is SEHNR, CDR2 FQNEAQ, per germline (reference sequence). This CDR3 region has 16 residues. Trimming removed 5 bases from V and 2 bases from J; junction bases left unmatched: 10. This chain's CDR3 is CASSGTDRGKPYEQYF. CDR3 coding DNA: TGTGCCAGCAGCGGAACTGACAGGGGGAAACCCTACGAGCAGTACTTC. Full variable domain (rest looked up from reference TRBV7-9 and TRBJ2-7): DTGVSQNPRHKITKRGQNVTFRCDPISEHNRLYWYRQTLGQGPEFLTYFQNEAQLEKSRLLSDRFSAERPKGSFSTLEIQRTEQGDSAMYLCASSGTDRGKPYEQYFGPGTRLTVT.

With regard to this clonotype: An end of the junction does not agree with germline; a read error may underlie this. This rearrangement joins TRBV5-3 to TRBJ1-2, with a possible D match to TRBD1 (6 bases). TRBV5-3 is an open reading frame whose function is uncertain. CDR3 length: 18 amino acids. CDR3: CASSFSRTVPTYNYGYAF. Here the CDR3 DNA reads TGTGCCAGCAGCTTTTCTAGGACAGTCCCGACTTATAACTATGGCTACGCCTTC.

This clonotype was observed many times. The chain is built from TRBV28 and TRBJ1-6; TRBD1 matches 8 bases. Unmatched junction bases numbered 6, after V lost 5 bases and J lost 6 bases. Germline CDR1 reads MDHEN; CDR2 reads SYDVKM. CDR3 length: 15 amino acids. DNA for the CDR3: TGTGCCAGCAGTGATGACAGGGGCCTTAATTCACCCCTCCACTTT. This encodes CASSDDRGLNSPLHF.

To note about this clonotype: A clone one base away is much larger, so this may be a read error. This is likely a read error, given that the CDR3 carries no conserved phenylalanine or tryptophan at its end. The chain carries TRBV9 and TRBJ2-1, with D unclear. Trimming took 0 bases from V and 4 from J, leaving 2 bases between them. This CDR3 is 12 amino acids long. Germline CDR1 SGDLS, CDR2 YYNGEE. The CDR3 DNA sequence: TGTGCCAGCAGCGTAGGGTACAATGAGCAGTTCCTC. This encodes CASSVGYNEQFL.

Of note for this clonotype: A much larger clone lies a single base off, so this may be a read error. The chain links TRBV29-1 to TRBJ2-7; 9 nucleotides match TRBD1. CDR3 length: 15 residues. Germline V gives CDR1 SQVTM, CDR2 ANQGSEA. CDR3 loop: CSVEGPGQGPYERYF. CDR3 in DNA: TGCAGCGTTGAAGGTCCGGGACAGGGTCCCTACGAGCGGTACTTC.

V gene TRBV4-1 combines with J gene TRBJ2-5, with D possibly being TRBD2 (6 bases). The CDR3 has 17 residues. V gave up 0 bases and J gave up 1 base, with 15 bases separating them. Germline V lookup: CDR1 MGHRA, CDR2 YSYEKL. The CDR3 coding sequence is TGCGCCAGCAGCCAAGAGGCGGGGCGCGGAGGCCAAGAGACCCAGTACTTC. Protein sequence: CASSQEAGRGGQETQYF.

There are many counts of this clonotype. The CDR3 is CASSQRQGAQNIQYF. DNA for the CDR3: TGCGCCAGCAGCCAAAGGCAGGGGGCCCAAAACATTCAGTACTTC. The J gene is TRBJ2-4, the V gene TRBV4-1; 8 bases match TRBD1. This CDR3 has 15 residues. The ends lost 2 bases at V and 5 bases at J; junction bases unmatched: 5. Germline CDR1 and CDR2: MGHRA and YSYEKL.

This clonotype was seen at least ten times. The chain links TRBV24-1 to TRBJ2-1; D is possibly TRBD2 (5 bases). Germline CDR1 is KGHDR and CDR2 is SFDVKD. The V end was cut by 6 bases, the J end by 2 bases, with 13 bases between. The CDR3 has 15 amino acids. CDR3 region: CATSRGSDPYNEQFF. In DNA, the CDR3 is TGTGCCACCAGTCGGGGTTCGGACCCCTACAATGAGCAGTTCTTC.

The J gene is TRBJ2-5, the V gene TRBV20-1, with 8 bases that match TRBD2. In germline, CDR1 is DFQATT, CDR2 SNEGSKA (reference sequence). V lost 0 bases to trimming and J lost 4 bases; unmatched junction nucleotides: 7. The CDR3 contains 15 residues. The DNA for the CDR3 is TGCAGTGCTAGAGATTCCGGGACTAGTCGAGAGACCCAGTACTTC. This sequence encodes CSARDSGTSRETQYF.

This clonotype was found many times. This sequence joins TRBV9 and TRBJ1-1; D is possibly TRBD1 (6 bases). Trimming pared 3 bases from V and 3 bases from J, leaving 12 bases between. Germline loops: CDR1 SGDLS, CDR2 YYNGEE. CDR3 length: 14 amino acids. This CDR3 reads CASSGEGGHTEAFF. CDR3 bases: TGTGCCAGCAGCGGGGAGGGGGGACACACTGAAGCTTTCTTT.

This clonotype was seen ten or more times. V is TRBV20-1 and J is TRBJ2-7; TRBD2 is a possible D gene (5 bases). Per the germline V gene, CDR1 is DFQATT and CDR2 is SNEGSKA (reference sequence). This CDR3 has 13 residues. Trimming took 1 base from V and 0 from J, leaving 7 bases between them. This chain's CDR3 is CSARVAHSYEQYF. CDR3 nucleotide sequence: TGCAGTGCTAGAGTAGCGCACTCCTACGAGCAGTACTTC.

The J gene is TRBJ1-2, the V gene TRBV12-3 or TRBV12-4; unclear D gene. The CDR3 sequence is 16 residues long. V was clipped by 2 bases and J by 2 bases, with 15 bases between them. The CDR3 loop is CASSLLVRARNYGYTF. CDR3 sequence (DNA): TGTGCCAGCAGTTTATTGGTGAGGGCGCGAAACTATGGCTACACCTTC.

This clonotype was recorded at least ten times. The rearrangement links TRBV4-3 to TRBJ1-2; D not resolved. There are 15 residues in the CDR3. Trimming left V 8 bases short and J 1 base short, with 17 bases between. Germline CDR1 reads LGHNA; CDR2 reads YSLEER. The chain's CDR3 is CASGRSVQSNYGYTF. CDR3 DNA: TGCGCCAGCGGACGATCAGTGCAGAGTAACTATGGCTACACCTTC.